The 6 T cell receptor beta chains given below trace back to one sample, sequenced in a study of blood T cell repertoires in COVID-19. The table came from immunoSEQ multiplex PCR; TCRdb's copy has only in-frame clones and leaves some out. The repertoire holds approximately 250,000 clones, with roughly 86% as singletons. Sample: peripheral blood. The receptors derive from a man aged 40-55 years with active or convalescent COVID-19.

This clone was seen just once. This chain's CDR3 is CASSAQGGRSETQYF. In DNA form, the CDR3 reads TGTGCCAGCAGCGCCCAGGGCGGGAGGAGCGAGACCCAGTACTTC. This sequence joins TRBV5-4 and TRBJ2-5, with TRBD2 identical over 8 bases. The CDR3 covers 15 residues. CDR1 is SGHNT, CDR2 YYREEE, per germline (reference sequence). V lost 4 bases, J lost 5 bases, and 10 bases stayed unmatched.

CDR3 sequence (DNA): TGTGCCAGCAGCTTCTCAGGGGGGAACACTGAAGCTTTCTTT. It yields the protein CASSFSGGNTEAFF. This sequence joins TRBV7-9 and TRBJ1-1; 7 bases align to TRBD1. This CDR3 region has 14 residues. The J segment lost 1 base and the V segment lost 3 bases, leaving 2 bases of the junction unmatched. CDR1 is SEHNR, CDR2 FQNEAQ, per germline (reference sequence). Based on the CDR3 plus reference TRBV7-9 and TRBJ1-1, the full variable domain is DTGVSQNPRHKITKRGQNVTFRCDPISEHNRLYWYRQTLGQGPEFLTYFQNEAQLEKSRLLSDRFSAERPKGSFSTLEIQRTEQGDSAMYLCASSFSGGNTEAFFGQGTRLTVV.

The rearrangement joins TRBV2 to TRBJ1-1; 8 bases align to TRBD1. The CDR3 is 14 residues long. From germline, CDR1 is SNHLY and CDR2 FYNNEI. The V gene end was trimmed by 5 bases and the J gene end by 8 bases; junction bases not matched to a gene: 10. CDR3: CASSISGGLSEAFF. The CDR3 bases are TGTGCCAGCAGTATCTCAGGGGGCTTGAGCGAAGCTTTCTTT.

The rearrangement links TRBV7-9 to TRBJ2-6, with a possible D match to TRBD1 (6 bases). V lost 1 base and J lost 1, with 8 bases in between. This CDR3 has 16 amino acids. The germline CDR1 and CDR2 sequences are SEHNR and FQNEAQ (reference sequence). The CDR3 reads CASSLEGGSGANVLTF. The CDR3 nucleotides read TGTGCCAGCAGCTTAGAAGGGGGTTCTGGGGCCAACGTCCTGACTTTC.

The J gene is TRBJ2-5, the V gene TRBV11-3; 12 bases are a match to TRBD2. Per germline, CDR1 SGHNT and CDR2 YENEEA. This CDR3 has 15 residues. The ends lost 1 base at V and 3 bases at J; junction bases unmatched: 0. The chain's CDR3 is CASSLGTSGEETQYF. The CDR3 region has the DNA TGTGCCAGCAGCTTAGGGACTAGCGGGGAAGAGACCCAGTACTTC.

The chain uses TRBV28 and TRBJ2-3, with TRBD1 matching over 9 bases. V lost 1 base to trimming and J lost 6 bases; unmatched junction nucleotides: 2. Germline assignment: CDR1 MDHEN and CDR2 SYDVKM. CDR3 length equals 14 residues. The DNA for the CDR3 is TGTGCCAGCAGTTTATACAGGGGGCGCGATACGCAGTATTTT. Translated, it gives CASSLYRGRDTQYF.